Shown below are 20 T cell receptor beta chains from a single sample sequenced in a study of Tregs in tolerant kidney transplant recipients. This table comes from immunoSEQ multiplex PCR, and its TCRdb copy is limited to in-frame clones, with some not included. The sample comprises about 110,000 clones, 90% of which are singletons, and 0.34% rests with the top ten. The material was CD4+ T cells from blood, obtained before the transplant. These TCRs come from a human donor who received a combined kidney and bone marrow transplant.

As concerns this clone: Other nucleotide sequences from this sample produce the same CDR3. This chain joins TRBV30 and TRBJ2-1; TRBD2 matches at 9 bases. The CDR3 runs to 13 residues. Trimming at V came to 4 bases and at J to 3 bases, leaving 1 base not matched to a gene. Germline V gives CDR1 GTSNPN, CDR2 SVGIG (reference sequence). This CDR3 is CAWISGGYNEQFF. The CDR3 nucleotides are TGTGCCTGGATTAGCGGGGGCTACAATGAGCAGTTCTTC.

CDR3 sequence: CASSLDQAALEQYF. In DNA form, the CDR3 reads TGTGCCAGCAGCTTAGATCAGGCCGCGCTGGAGCAGTACTTC. V is TRBV7-2 and J is TRBJ2-7, with D uncertain. This CDR3 has 14 residues. CDR1 is SGHTA, CDR2 FQGNSA, per germline. V gave up 1 base and J gave up 7 bases, with 14 bases separating them.

The J gene is TRBJ2-5, the V gene TRBV13, with TRBD2 matching over 14 bases. The CDR3 totals 20 residues. Unmatched junction bases numbered 21, after V lost 7 bases and J lost 5 bases. CDR1 and CDR2 from the germline V gene are PRHDT and FYEKMQ (reference sequence). The CDR3 nucleotides read TGTGCCAGCACCCGAGGCCGGGGACTAGCGGGAGTTAAGGCCAGGGAGACCCAGTACTTC. It codes for CASTRGRGLAGVKARETQYF.

V is TRBV19 and J is TRBJ2-5; 7 bases align to TRBD1. Germline CDR1 and CDR2: LNHDA and SQIVND (reference sequence). The ends lost 7 bases at V and 5 bases at J; junction bases unmatched: 13. CDR3 length: 15 amino acids. The CDR3 region is CASTPRRGSDETQYF. CDR3 in DNA: TGTGCCAGTACCCCACGCAGGGGGTCGGATGAGACCCAGTACTTC.

The V and J genes are TRBV13 and TRBJ2-7, with 9 nucleotides matching TRBD1. The trim removed 3 bases at V and 5 bases at J, leaving 5 bases unmatched. Germline CDR1 PRHDT, CDR2 FYEKMQ (reference sequence). The CDR3 loop spans 14 amino acids. The chain's CDR3 is CASSFRTGANEQYF. The CDR3 nucleotides are TGTGCCAGCAGCTTCCGGACAGGGGCGAACGAGCAGTACTTC.

V usage is TRBV9 and J usage is TRBJ2-3; D is perhaps TRBD1 (6 bases). V shed 6 bases and J shed 2 bases, with 16 bases lying between them. This CDR3 has 15 amino acids. Germline CDR1 reads SGDLS; CDR2 reads YYNGEE. CDR3 protein: CASTTADRLTDTQYF. In DNA form, the CDR3 reads TGTGCCAGCACCACCGCGGACAGACTCACAGATACGCAGTATTTT. The whole variable domain, filled in from reference TRBV9 and TRBJ2-3, reads DSGVTQTPKHLITATGQRVTLRCSPRSGDLSVYWYQQSLDQGLQFLIQYYNGEERAKGNILERFSAQQFPDLHSELNLSSLELGDSALYFCASTTADRLTDTQYFGPGTRLTVL.

The chain uses TRBV27 and TRBJ2-6; D may be TRBD1 (5 bases). V lost 1 base and J 4 bases, leaving 8 bases between the germline ends. CDR1 is MNHEY, CDR2 SMNVEV, per germline (reference sequence). The CDR3 is 15 residues long. CDR3 residues: CASSLLGAGANVLTF. The CDR3 nucleotides read TGTGCCAGCAGTTTATTAGGGGCGGGGGCCAACGTCCTGACTTTC.

This chain connects TRBV28 to TRBJ1-2; the D is unclear. With 6 bases removed from V and 7 bases from J, the gap between germline ends came to 18 bases. The germline V gene has CDR1 MDHEN and CDR2 SYDVKM. CDR3 length: 14 residues. The CDR3 coding sequence is TGTGCCAGCAGCCTACCAACAGCTATCCCTGGCTACACCTTC. This translates into CASSLPTAIPGYTF.

This rearrangement joins TRBV11-2 to TRBJ2-2; 12 positions agree with TRBD2. V dropped 5 bases and J dropped 5; count of bases not matched to a gene: 6. Germline V gene data show CDR1 as SGHAT and CDR2 as FQNNGV. This CDR3 comprises 16 residues. DNA of the CDR3: TGTGCCAGCAGCCCCTCCGGGACTAGCGGGACCGGGGAGCTGTTTTTT. Amino acid sequence: CASSPSGTSGTGELFF. The complete variable domain, with remaining parts taken from reference TRBV11-2 and TRBJ2-2, reads EAGVAQSPRYKIIEKRQSVAFWCNPISGHATLYWYQQILGQGPKLLIQFQNNGVVDDSQLPKDRFSAERLKGVDSTLKIQPAKLEDSAVYLCASSPSGTSGTGELFFGEGSRLTVL.

The rearrangement joins TRBV6-5 to TRBJ1-2, with D maybe TRBD1 (5 bases). CDR1 and CDR2 from the germline V gene are MNHEY and SVGAGI. V lost 6 bases and J lost 4, with 9 bases in between. The CDR3 totals 12 residues. CDR3 sequence (DNA): TGTGCCAGCAGCGGGGGGACCTATGGCTACACCTTC. Translating it yields CASSGGTYGYTF.

The chain combines TRBV27 with TRBJ1-5, with D maybe TRBD1 (5 bases). In germline, CDR1 is MNHEY, CDR2 SMNVEV (reference sequence). CDR3 size: 17 residues. Trimming pared 4 bases from V and 7 bases from J, leaving 23 bases between. The CDR3 region is CASSSPSAQGGYQPQHF. The CDR3, as DNA: TGTGCCAGCAGTTCGCCCTCCGCCCAGGGAGGGTACCAGCCCCAGCATTTT.

The table lists this clone with a count of one. This CDR3 reads CASSHRGRAFF. The CDR3 DNA sequence: TGTGCCAGCAGCCATAGAGGTAGAGCTTTCTTT. The chain links TRBV9 to TRBJ1-1, with D unresolved. CDR1 and CDR2 (germline): SGDLS, YYNGEE. This CDR3 comprises 11 residues. V was trimmed by 4 bases and J by 10 bases, leaving 11 bases between them.

The chain is built from TRBV29-1 and TRBJ2-7, with no clear D. In germline, CDR1 is SQVTM, CDR2 ANQGSEA. Trimming took off 6 bases at V and 6 bases at J, with 24 bases between the two ends. This CDR3 has 15 amino acids. In nucleotides, the CDR3 is TGCAGCGTGACCTCAGGCCCAATGGCCCTTCGCGAGCAGTACTTC. Its translation: CSVTSGPMALREQYF.

The genes are TRBV7-2 and TRBJ2-1; D possibly corresponds to TRBD1 (6 bases). The CDR3 has 17 amino acids. V was trimmed by 5 bases and J by 2 bases, leaving 19 bases between them. Germline assignment: CDR1 SGHTA and CDR2 FQGNSA. For the CDR3, the DNA is TGTGCCAGCAGCCGCGTAGGGACACCGAGACCCTACAATGAGCAGTTCTTC. The encoded protein is CASSRVGTPRPYNEQFF.

This chain joins TRBV15 and TRBJ1-1; TRBD1 is a possible D gene (5 bases). Trimming shortened V by 6 bases and J by 0 bases, and 8 bases separated the two germline ends. Germline V gives CDR1 LNHNV, CDR2 YYDKDF (reference sequence). The CDR3 extends over 13 amino acids. The CDR3 loop is CATRLGLNTEAFF. The CDR3 DNA reads TGTGCCACCAGACTGGGGCTGAACACTGAAGCTTTCTTT.

This clone was seen a few times. The chain combines TRBV9 with TRBJ1-2; D uncertain. V gave up 4 bases and J gave up 7 bases, with 14 bases separating them. Germline V gene lookup returns CDR1 SGDLS and CDR2 YYNGEE. This CDR3 is 13 amino acids long. The CDR3 here is CASSTLSGSGYTF. The CDR3 region has the DNA TGTGCCAGCAGCACGCTCTCTGGGAGTGGCTACACCTTC. The whole variable domain, filled in from reference TRBV9 and TRBJ1-2, reads DSGVTQTPKHLITATGQRVTLRCSPRSGDLSVYWYQQSLDQGLQFLIQYYNGEERAKGNILERFSAQQFPDLHSELNLSSLELGDSALYFCASSTLSGSGYTFGSGTRLTVV.

A single count supports this clone. This chain connects TRBV2 to TRBJ2-2; 11 bases map to TRBD1. The CDR3 covers 16 residues. Germline trimming cut 8 bases from V and 4 bases from J; bases unmatched to any gene: 9. The germline gives CDR1 SNHLY, CDR2 FYNNEI. The CDR3 DNA sequence: TGTGCCAGCCGGACAGGGGGCTGGCTGGGCACCGGGGAGCTGTTTTTT. It translates to CASRTGGWLGTGELFF.

The gene calls are TRBV28 and TRBJ1-2, with TRBD1 matching 7 bases. This CDR3 has 14 amino acids. After removal of 7 bases from V and 8 bases from J, the junction contained 13 bases not matched to a gene. Germline V gives CDR1 MDHEN, CDR2 SYDVKM. CDR3: CASITSLQGLGYTF. The CDR3 DNA follows: TGTGCCAGCATCACCTCCCTACAGGGGTTAGGCTACACCTTC.

The rearrangement uses TRBV7-9 and TRBJ1-2; no reliable D call. The CDR3 is 15 amino acids. Per the germline V gene, CDR1 is SEHNR and CDR2 is FQNEAQ (reference sequence). The ends were cut back, 5 bases at V and 2 bases at J, with 15 bases in the middle. CDR3 DNA: TGTGCCAGCAGCCGGTTACGGGGAGGAAACTATGGCTACACCTTC. Protein product: CASSRLRGGNYGYTF.

This clone was seen just once. The rearrangement joins TRBV28 to TRBJ1-2; no clear D gene. The CDR3 is 14 amino acids. V lost 3 bases and J 8 bases, leaving 16 bases between the germline ends. Germline V lookup: CDR1 MDHEN, CDR2 SYDVKM. CDR3 loop: CASSLVDVRGGYTF. The CDR3 DNA sequence: TGTGCCAGCAGTTTGGTAGACGTGCGAGGAGGCTACACCTTC.